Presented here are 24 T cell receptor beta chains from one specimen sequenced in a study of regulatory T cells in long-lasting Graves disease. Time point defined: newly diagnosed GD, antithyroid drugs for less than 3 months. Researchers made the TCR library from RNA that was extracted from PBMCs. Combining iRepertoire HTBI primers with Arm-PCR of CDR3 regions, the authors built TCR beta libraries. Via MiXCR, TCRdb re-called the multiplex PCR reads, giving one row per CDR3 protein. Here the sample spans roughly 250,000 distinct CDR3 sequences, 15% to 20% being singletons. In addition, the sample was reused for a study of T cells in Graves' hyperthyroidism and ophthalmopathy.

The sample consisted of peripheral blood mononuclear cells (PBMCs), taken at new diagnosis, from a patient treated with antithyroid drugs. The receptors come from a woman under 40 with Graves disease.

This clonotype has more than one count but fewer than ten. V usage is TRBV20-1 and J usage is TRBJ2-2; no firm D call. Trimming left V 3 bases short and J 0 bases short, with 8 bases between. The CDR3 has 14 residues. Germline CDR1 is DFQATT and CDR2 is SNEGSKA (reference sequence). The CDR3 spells CSARFTANTGELFF. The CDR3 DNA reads TGCAGTGCTAGGTTTACTGCGAACACCGGGGAGCTGTTTTTT.

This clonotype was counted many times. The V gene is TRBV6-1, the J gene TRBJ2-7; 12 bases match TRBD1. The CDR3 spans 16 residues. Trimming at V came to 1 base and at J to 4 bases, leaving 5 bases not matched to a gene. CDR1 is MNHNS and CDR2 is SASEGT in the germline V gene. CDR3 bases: TGTGCCAGCAGTGAAGAAGGGACAGGGGGCTATTACGAGCAGTACTTC. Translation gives CASSEEGTGGYYEQYF.

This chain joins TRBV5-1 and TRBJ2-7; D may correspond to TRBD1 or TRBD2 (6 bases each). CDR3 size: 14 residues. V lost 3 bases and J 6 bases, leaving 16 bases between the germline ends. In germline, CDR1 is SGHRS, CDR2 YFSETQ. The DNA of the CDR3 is TGCGCCAGCAGCTCTTCATTCGGGGGCTCCGAGCAGTACTTC. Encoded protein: CASSSSFGGSEQYF.

CDR3 nucleotide sequence: TGTGCCAGTAGTATCGTCCCGGGTATGAACACTGAAGCTTTCTTT. This gives the protein CASSIVPGMNTEAFF. This chain uses TRBV19 with TRBJ1-1; D uncertain. Germline values: CDR1 LNHDA, CDR2 SQIVND (reference sequence). This CDR3 comprises 15 residues. Trimming left V 3 bases short and J 0 bases short, with 11 bases between. The full variable domain, rest sourced from reference TRBV19 and TRBJ1-1, is DGGITQSPKYLFRKEGQNVTLSCEQNLNHDAMYWYRQDPGQGLRLIYYSQIVNDFQKGDIAEGYSVSREKKESFPLTVTSAQKNPTAFYLCASSIVPGMNTEAFFGQGTRLTVV.

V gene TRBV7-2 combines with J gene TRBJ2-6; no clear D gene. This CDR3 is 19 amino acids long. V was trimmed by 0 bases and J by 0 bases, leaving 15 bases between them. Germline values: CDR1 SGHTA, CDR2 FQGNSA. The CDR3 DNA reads TGTGCCAGCAGCTTAGCACGCTTTCCAGTAAACTCTGGGGCCAACGTCCTGACTTTC. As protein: CASSLARFPVNSGANVLTF.

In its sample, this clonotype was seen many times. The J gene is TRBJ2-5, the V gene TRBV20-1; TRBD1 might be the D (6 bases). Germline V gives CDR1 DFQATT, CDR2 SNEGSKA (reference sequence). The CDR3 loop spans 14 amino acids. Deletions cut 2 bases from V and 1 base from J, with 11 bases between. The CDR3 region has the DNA TGCAGTGCTAGACGCGACAGGACCCAAGAGACCCAGTACTTC. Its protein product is CSARRDRTQETQYF.

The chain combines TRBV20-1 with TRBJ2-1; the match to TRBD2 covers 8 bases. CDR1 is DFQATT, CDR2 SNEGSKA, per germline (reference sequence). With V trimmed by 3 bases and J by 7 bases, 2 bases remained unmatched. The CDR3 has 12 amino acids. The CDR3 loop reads CSASGGANEQFF. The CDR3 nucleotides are TGCAGTGCTAGCGGGGGGGCAAATGAGCAGTTCTTC.

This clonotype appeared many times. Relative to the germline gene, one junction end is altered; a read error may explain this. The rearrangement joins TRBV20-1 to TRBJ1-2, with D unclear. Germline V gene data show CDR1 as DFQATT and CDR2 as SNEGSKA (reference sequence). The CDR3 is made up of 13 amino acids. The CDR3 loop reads CSARDDANYGYTF. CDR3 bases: TGCAGTGCTAGGGACGATGCTAACTATGGTTACACCTTC.

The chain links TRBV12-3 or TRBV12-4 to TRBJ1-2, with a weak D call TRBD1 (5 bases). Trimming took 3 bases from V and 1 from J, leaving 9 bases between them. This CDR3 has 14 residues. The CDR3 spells CASSLWGINYGYTF. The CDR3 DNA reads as TGTGCCAGCAGTTTGTGGGGCATTAACTATGGCTACACCTTC.

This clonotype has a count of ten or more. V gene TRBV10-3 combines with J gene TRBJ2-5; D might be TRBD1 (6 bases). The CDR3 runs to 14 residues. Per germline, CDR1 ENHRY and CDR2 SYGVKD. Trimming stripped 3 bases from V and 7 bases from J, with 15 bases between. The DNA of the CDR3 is TGTGCCATCAGTGACACCACAGGGTATGGGACCCAGTACTTC. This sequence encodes CAISDTTGYGTQYF.

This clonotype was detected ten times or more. Written as DNA, the CDR3 is TGTGCCAGCAGCCCCGGGACAGGGGTGAGCTACGAGCAGTACTTC. This sequence encodes CASSPGTGVSYEQYF. The chain employs TRBV5-8 and TRBJ2-7; 10 bases align to TRBD1. The CDR3 runs to 15 residues. The V gene's germline CDR1 is SGHTS and CDR2 YDEGEE. The V segment lost 4 bases and the J segment 3 bases; nucleotides outside the gene matches: 7.

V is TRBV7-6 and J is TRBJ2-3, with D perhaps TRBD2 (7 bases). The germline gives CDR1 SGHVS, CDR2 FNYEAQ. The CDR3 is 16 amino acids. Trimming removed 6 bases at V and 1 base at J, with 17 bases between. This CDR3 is CASSSGGQRGTDTQYF. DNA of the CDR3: TGTGCCAGCAGTTCCGGGGGGCAGAGGGGCACAGATACGCAGTATTTT.

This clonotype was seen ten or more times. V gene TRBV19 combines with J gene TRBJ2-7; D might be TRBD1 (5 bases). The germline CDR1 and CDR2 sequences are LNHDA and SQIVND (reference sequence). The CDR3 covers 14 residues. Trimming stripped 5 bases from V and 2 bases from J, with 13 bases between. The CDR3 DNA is TGTGCCAGTAGTTCACGACAGATCACCTACGAGCAGTACTTC. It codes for CASSSRQITYEQYF.

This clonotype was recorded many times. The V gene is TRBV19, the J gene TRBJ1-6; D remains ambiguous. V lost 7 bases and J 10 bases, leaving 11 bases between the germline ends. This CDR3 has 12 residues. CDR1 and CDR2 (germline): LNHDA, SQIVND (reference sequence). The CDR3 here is CASKMMGSPLHF. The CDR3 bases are TGTGCCAGTAAAATGATGGGATCACCCCTCCACTTT.

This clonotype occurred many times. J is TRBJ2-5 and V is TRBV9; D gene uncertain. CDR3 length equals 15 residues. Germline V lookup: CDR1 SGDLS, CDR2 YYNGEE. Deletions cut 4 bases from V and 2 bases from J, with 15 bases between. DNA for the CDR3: TGTGCCAGCAGCCCTCGTGTGGGGATGCAAGAGACCCAGTACTTC. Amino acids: CASSPRVGMQETQYF.

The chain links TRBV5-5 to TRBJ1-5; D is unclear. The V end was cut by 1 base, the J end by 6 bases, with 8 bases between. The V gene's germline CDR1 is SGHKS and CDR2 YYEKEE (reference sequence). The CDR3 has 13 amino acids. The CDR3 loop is CASSLQERQPQHF. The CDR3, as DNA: TGTGCCAGCAGCTTGCAGGAGCGTCAGCCCCAGCATTTT.

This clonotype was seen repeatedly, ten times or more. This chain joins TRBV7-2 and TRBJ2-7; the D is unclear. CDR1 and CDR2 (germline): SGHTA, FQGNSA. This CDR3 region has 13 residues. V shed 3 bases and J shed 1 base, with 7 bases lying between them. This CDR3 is CASSFARSYEQYF. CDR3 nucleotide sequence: TGTGCCAGCAGCTTCGCCAGGTCCTACGAGCAGTACTTC.

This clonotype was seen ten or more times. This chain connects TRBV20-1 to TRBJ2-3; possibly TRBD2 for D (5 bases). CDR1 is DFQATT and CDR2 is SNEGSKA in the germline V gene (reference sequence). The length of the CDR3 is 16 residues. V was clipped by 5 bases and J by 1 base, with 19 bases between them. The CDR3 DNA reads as TGCAGTGCTCAGTCGATCGCGGGTCGAGGCACAGATACGCAGTATTTT. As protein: CSAQSIAGRGTDTQYF.

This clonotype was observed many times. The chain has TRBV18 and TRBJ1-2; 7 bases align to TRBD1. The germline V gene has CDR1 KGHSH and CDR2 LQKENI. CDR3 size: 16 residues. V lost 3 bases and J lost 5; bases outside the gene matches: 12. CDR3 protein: CASSPTTRQGGYGYTF. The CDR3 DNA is TGTGCCAGCTCACCGACGACACGACAGGGCGGGTATGGCTACACCTTC.

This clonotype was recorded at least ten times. The CDR3 DNA sequence: TGTGCCAGCTCAGCCGGGAACAACTATGGCTACACCTTC. Amino acid sequence: CASSAGNNYGYTF. The chain combines TRBV18 with TRBJ1-2; D unclear. The CDR3 is 13 amino acids. The germline V gene encodes CDR1 KGHSH and CDR2 LQKENI. Trimming removed 5 bases from V and 2 bases from J, with 9 bases in between.

The CDR3 sequence: CASSSGTGAPLAFF. CDR3 bases: TGTGCCAGCAGCTCCGGGACAGGGGCGCCCTTGGCTTTCTTT. V gene TRBV11-2 combines with J gene TRBJ1-1; the match to TRBD1 covers 10 bases. Germline CDR1 reads SGHAT; CDR2 reads FQNNGV. This CDR3 spans 14 amino acids. V lost 4 bases, J lost 11 bases, and 10 bases stayed unmatched.

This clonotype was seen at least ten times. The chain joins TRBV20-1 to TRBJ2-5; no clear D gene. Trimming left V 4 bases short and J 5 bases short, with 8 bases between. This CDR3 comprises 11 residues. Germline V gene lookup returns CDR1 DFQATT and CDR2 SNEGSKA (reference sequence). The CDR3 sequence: CSAKAGETQYF. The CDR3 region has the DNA TGCAGTGCTAAGGCCGGGGAGACCCAGTACTTC.

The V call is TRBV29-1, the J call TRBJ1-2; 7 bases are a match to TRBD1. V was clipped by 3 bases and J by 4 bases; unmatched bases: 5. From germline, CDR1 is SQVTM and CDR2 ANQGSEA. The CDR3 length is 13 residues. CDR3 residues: CSVENRGLYGYTF. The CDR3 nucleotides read TGCAGCGTTGAGAACAGGGGTCTCTATGGCTACACCTTC.

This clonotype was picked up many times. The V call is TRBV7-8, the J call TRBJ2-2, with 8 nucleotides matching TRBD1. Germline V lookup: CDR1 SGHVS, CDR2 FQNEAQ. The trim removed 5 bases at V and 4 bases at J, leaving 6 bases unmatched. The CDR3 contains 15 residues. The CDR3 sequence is CASSETGAGTGELFF. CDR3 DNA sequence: TGTGCCAGCAGCGAGACAGGGGCGGGCACCGGGGAGCTGTTTTTT.